This paragraph reports one T cell receptor beta chain. The antigen is undetermined. The data were obtained in a study of T cell repertoires in cytomegalovirus infection. Across the whole study: It can be stated that public TCR beta signatures indicated CMV infection as well as a matching HLA type.

General study points: Within the response measured ex vivo, HLA-C-restricted CMV-specific TCR beta clonotypes were dominant. Totalled public TCR beta family frequency picked out people who carried CMV plus the relevant HLA.

TCRdb passed the reads through MiXCR, listing each CDR3 protein once. The sample carries roughly 640,000 distinct CDR3 sequences, more than 20% recorded once. Between the trimmed V and J ends, which lost 3 bases and 3 bases, there was a span of 15 bases. Germline values: CDR1 SQVTM, CDR2 ANQGSEA. This CDR3 is built from 14 residues. The receptor was isolated from a human donor in good health (CMV status not recorded). Some clones in this sample may be carry-over from other donors' samples. This sequence joins TRBV29-1 and TRBJ2-7; D not resolved. Sequenced: CD8+ T cells from PBMCs. The CDR3 DNA follows: TGCAGCGTTGAGGCAGGAGAGGTGGACTACGAGCAGTACTTC. Translation: CSVEAGEVDYEQYF.